Sequencing of this T cell receptor beta chain was carried out in a study of a mutant IDH1 vaccine in newly diagnosed glioma. Clones were read by immunoSEQ multiplex PCR, and TCRdb kept only the in-frame ones, dropping some. The sample carries tens of thousands of clones, roughly 84% recorded once. As for this clone: What it binds is not known.

The CDR3 is 12 amino acids. V gave up 5 bases and J gave up 7 bases, with 14 bases separating them. Per the germline V gene, CDR1 is GTSNPN and CDR2 is SVGIG (reference sequence). Time point here: week 11, during vaccination. Vaccination used 300 ug of mutant IDH1 20-mer peptide per dose, with topical imiquimod. The receptor was isolated from a woman between 45 and 60 years old with glioma. The sequencing here drew on PBMCs, taken from a glioma patient whose treatment included an IDH1 peptide vaccine. This sequence joins TRBV30 and TRBJ1-1; perhaps TRBD1 as D (6 bases). CDR3 protein: CAWGHRTDEAFF. The CDR3 DNA sequence: TGTGCCTGGGGCCATCGGACAGATGAAGCTTTCTTT.